The 24 T cell receptor beta chains reported below all come from one sample, sequenced in a study of regulatory T cells in long-lasting Graves disease. Combining iRepertoire HTBI primers with Arm-PCR of CDR3 regions, the authors built TCR beta libraries. TCRdb fed the multiplex PCR reads into MiXCR, producing one record per CDR3 protein. The profile shows about 470,000 distinct CDR3 sequences, around a fifth of them singletons. Time point: persistent/refractory GD, antithyroid drugs over 5 years with positive TRAb. The TCR library was made from RNA that had been extracted from PBMCs in TRIzol. Material: peripheral blood mononuclear cells (PBMCs), obtained when the disease was refractory, from a patient treated with antithyroid drugs. These receptors all come from a female donor with Graves disease.

This clonotype came up many times. The chain combines TRBV2 with TRBJ1-2; D unclear. The CDR3 contains 12 residues. The V end lost 3 bases, the J end lost 7 bases, and 9 bases lay between the germline ends. The germline CDR1 and CDR2 sequences are SNHLY and FYNNEI. CDR3 nucleotides: TGTGCCAGCAGTGATACAGATCCTGGCTACACCTTC. The encoded protein is CASSDTDPGYTF.

This clonotype was counted ten times or more. V usage is TRBV19 and J usage is TRBJ1-5; 7 nucleotides align to TRBD1. Germline values: CDR1 LNHDA, CDR2 SQIVND (reference sequence). This CDR3 has 15 amino acids. J was trimmed by 0 bases and V by 4 bases; bases with no gene match: 3. The CDR3 region is CASSTTGNSNQPQHF. CDR3 nucleotide sequence: TGTGCCAGTAGTACGACAGGGAATAGCAATCAGCCCCAGCATTTT.

This clonotype was seen ten or more times. The chain has TRBV6-2 or TRBV6-3 and TRBJ1-2; D unclear. Trimming shortened V by 5 bases and J by 7 bases, and 17 bases separated the two germline ends. The germline V gene has CDR1 MNHEY and CDR2 SVGEGT. The CDR3 extends over 14 amino acids. The CDR3, as DNA: TGTGCCAGCAGTGACACCGGGCCTTCATCTGGCTACACCTTC. Translating it yields CASSDTGPSSGYTF.

This clonotype was counted at least ten times. The genes are TRBV24-1 and TRBJ2-5; no reliable D call. The CDR3 totals 14 residues. Germline-derived CDR1 and CDR2 are KGHDR and SFDVKD. V lost 7 bases to trimming and J lost 5 bases, with 16 bases between them. The CDR3 reads CATSLGPRPETQYF. Here the CDR3 DNA reads TGTGCCACCAGCCTCGGTCCCAGGCCGGAGACCCAGTACTTC.

At least ten counts were recorded for this clonotype. The CDR3 region has the DNA TGCAGTGCTGTAAGGGACAGGGGAGCCTACGAGCAGTACTTC. This translates into CSAVRDRGAYEQYF. The chain joins TRBV20-1 to TRBJ2-7; 10 bases agree with TRBD1. Germline trimming cut 5 bases from V and 2 bases from J; bases unmatched to any gene: 6. The CDR3 is made up of 14 amino acids. The germline gives CDR1 DFQATT, CDR2 SNEGSKA (reference sequence).

This clonotype was seen repeatedly, ten times or more. This chain joins TRBV6-1 and TRBJ1-2, with 9 bases fitting TRBD1. The CDR3 totals 14 residues. With 0 bases clipped from V and 5 bases from J, the junction kept 1 base outside the gene matches. The germline CDR1 and CDR2 sequences are MNHNS and SASEGT. The CDR3 sequence is CASSEAGTGYGYTF. For the CDR3, the DNA is TGTGCCAGCAGTGAAGCCGGGACAGGGTATGGCTACACCTTC.

This clonotype was picked up a small number of times. The V and J genes are TRBV3-1 and TRBJ2-4, with D possibly being TRBD2 (6 bases). The germline V gene has CDR1 LGHDT and CDR2 YNNKEL (reference sequence). Trimming took off 4 bases at V and 8 bases at J, with 15 bases between the two ends. This CDR3 region has 14 residues. The CDR3 reads CASSPSGGSDIQYF. CDR3 in DNA: TGTGCCAGCAGCCCCTCCGGGGGTTCGGACATTCAGTACTTC.

This clonotype was detected a few times. The chain links TRBV12-3 or TRBV12-4 to TRBJ2-5, with TRBD1 matching 7 bases. The J segment lost 4 bases and the V segment lost 5 bases, leaving 13 bases of the junction unmatched. CDR3 length: 16 residues. The CDR3 bases are TGTGCCAGCAGTGCCAACTACAGGGGAATCGGAGAGACCCAGTACTTC. This sequence encodes CASSANYRGIGETQYF.

This clonotype appeared many times. The chain links TRBV12-3 or TRBV12-4 to TRBJ2-5, with TRBD1 matching 9 bases. After removal of 5 bases from V and 5 bases from J, the junction contained 6 bases not matched to a gene. The length of the CDR3 is 14 residues. The CDR3 is CASSLQGAEETQYF. CDR3 nucleotide sequence: TGTGCCAGCAGTCTACAGGGGGCGGAGGAGACCCAGTACTTC.

This clonotype was picked up many times. This chain connects TRBV6-2 or TRBV6-3 to TRBJ1-2, with TRBD1 as a possible D gene (5 bases). This CDR3 comprises 15 residues. Germline V gene sequence: CDR1 MNHEY, CDR2 SVGEGT. Between the trimmed V and J ends, which lost 2 bases and 4 bases, there was a span of 14 bases. The CDR3, as DNA: TGTGCCAGCAGTTACGTGGGGGAGATTCTCTATGGCTACACCTTC. This encodes CASSYVGEILYGYTF.

Only a few counts were recorded for this clonotype. The chain couples TRBV20-1 to TRBJ2-7; D gene unclear. There are 15 residues in the CDR3. Per germline, CDR1 DFQATT and CDR2 SNEGSKA (reference sequence). Trimming pared 0 bases from V and 0 bases from J, leaving 12 bases between. CDR3 nucleotide sequence: TGCAGTGCTAGAGATCCGTCGGCTAACTCCTACGAGCAGTACTTC. Its protein is CSARDPSANSYEQYF.

V is TRBV20-1 and J is TRBJ2-1; 11 bases agree with TRBD2. The CDR3 consists of 17 residues. In germline, CDR1 is DFQATT, CDR2 SNEGSKA (reference sequence). The V gene end was trimmed by 3 bases and the J gene end by 0 bases; junction bases not matched to a gene: 7. This chain's CDR3 is CSARLAGGKSSYNEQFF. As DNA, the CDR3 is TGCAGTGCTAGGCTAGCGGGGGGAAAAAGCTCCTACAATGAGCAGTTCTTC.

In its sample, this clonotype was seen many times. This chain joins TRBV12-3 or TRBV12-4 and TRBJ2-5; 12 bases match TRBD2. V trimming: 6 bases; J trimming: 6 bases; junction bases outside the gene matches: 17. The CDR3 has 18 amino acids. The CDR3 reads CASSPQGLAGSRRKTQYF. The CDR3 bases are TGTGCCAGCAGCCCACAGGGACTAGCGGGTTCCCGACGGAAGACCCAGTACTTC.

The chain employs TRBV2 and TRBJ2-2; 9 bases fit TRBD2. Germline CDR1 and CDR2: SNHLY and FYNNEI. Unmatched junction bases numbered 5, after V lost 9 bases and J lost 3 bases. The CDR3 has 14 amino acids. This chain's CDR3 is CASLAGEYTGELFF. In DNA form, the CDR3 reads TGTGCCAGTTTAGCGGGGGAGTACACCGGGGAGCTGTTTTTT.

The table lists this clonotype with many counts. This chain links TRBV2 with TRBJ1-6, with TRBD1 as a possible D gene (5 bases). CDR1 and CDR2 (germline): SNHLY, FYNNEI. The ends were cut back, 8 bases at V and 7 bases at J, with 12 bases in the middle. The CDR3 contains 13 residues. The CDR3 spells CASGPGVNSPLHF. CDR3 bases: TGTGCCAGCGGCCCGGGGGTCAATTCACCCCTCCACTTT.

This clonotype was seen a few times. The V and J genes are TRBV5-1 and TRBJ2-7; D may be TRBD1 (6 bases). The germline gives CDR1 SGHRS, CDR2 YFSETQ. V gave up 4 bases and J gave up 2 bases, with 13 bases separating them. The CDR3 length is 14 residues. CDR3 coding DNA: TGCGCCAGCAGCCCTACGGGACACCCCTACGAGCAGTACTTC. Protein: CASSPTGHPYEQYF.

Comments on this clonotype: A read error is likely, as this CDR3 ends without the conserved phenylalanine or tryptophan. The rearrangement uses TRBV28 and TRBJ1-3; no clear D. The germline gives CDR1 MDHEN, CDR2 SYDVKM. V dropped 6 bases and J dropped 0 bases, with 6 bases sitting between them. The CDR3 extends over 13 amino acids. The chain's CDR3 is CASRQPSGNTIYL. The CDR3 coding sequence is TGTGCCAGCAGACAACCCTCTGGAAACACCATATATCTT.

The rearrangement links TRBV9 to TRBJ2-7; maybe TRBD2 (6 bases). Trimming pared 3 bases from V and 2 bases from J, leaving 15 bases between. The germline gives CDR1 SGDLS, CDR2 YYNGEE. The CDR3 is 15 amino acids. CDR3 sequence (DNA): TGTGCCAGCAGCGCCGGGACTTCCCTACCCTACGAGCAGTACTTC. Protein sequence: CASSAGTSLPYEQYF.

The rearrangement uses TRBV7-9 and TRBJ1-1, with D uncertain. The germline gives CDR1 SEHNR, CDR2 FQNEAQ (reference sequence). V was clipped by 3 bases and J by 0 bases, with 11 bases between them. The length of the CDR3 is 15 residues. This CDR3 is CASSFGFGMNTEAFF. CDR3 in DNA: TGTGCCAGCAGCTTTGGGTTTGGGATGAACACTGAAGCTTTCTTT.

There are a few counts of this clonotype. The J gene is TRBJ2-4, the V gene TRBV6-1; no clear D gene. CDR3 length equals 15 residues. Trimming removed 5 bases from V and 0 bases from J, with 11 bases in between. Germline CDR1 is MNHNS and CDR2 is SASEGT. This CDR3 reads CASSQDPLAKNIQYF. The DNA of the CDR3 is TGTGCCAGCAGTCAGGATCCCCTAGCCAAAAACATTCAGTACTTC.

J is TRBJ1-5 and V is TRBV5-7; 7 bases map to TRBD1. TRBV5-7 is an ORF for which the function is uncertain. The CDR3 sequence is 14 residues long. V was clipped by 10 bases and J by 1 base; unmatched bases: 8. The CDR3 loop is CAPREGGSNQPQHF. CDR3 nucleotide sequence: TGTGCCCCACGGGAAGGGGGCAGCAATCAGCCCCAGCATTTT.

This clonotype came up many times. The rearrangement links TRBV12-3 or TRBV12-4 to TRBJ1-6, with 7 bases identical to TRBD1. The CDR3 has 14 amino acids. Trimming took 6 bases from V and 10 from J; bases not matched to a gene: 9. Here the CDR3 reads CASRPRQGYSPLHF. The DNA of the CDR3 is TGTGCCAGCAGGCCTAGACAGGGATACTCACCCCTCCACTTT.

This clonotype was observed at least ten times. This CDR3 reads CASSPDGLGYGYTF. As DNA, the CDR3 is TGTGCCAGCAGCCCGGACGGGCTGGGCTATGGCTACACCTTC. The V and J genes are TRBV28 and TRBJ1-2, with no clear D. Trimming cost V 6 bases and J 4 bases, with 15 bases left between them. The CDR3 runs to 14 residues. CDR1 is MDHEN, CDR2 SYDVKM, per germline.

This clonotype has a count of ten or more. CDR3 sequence reads: CASSLVGTGYDTEAFF. The CDR3 nucleotides read TGCGCCAGCAGCTTGGTCGGGACAGGGTACGACACTGAAGCTTTCTTT. The rearrangement uses TRBV5-1 and TRBJ1-1; 9 nucleotides align to TRBD1. The CDR3 loop spans 16 amino acids. V was clipped by 0 bases and J by 3 bases; unmatched bases: 6. The germline CDR1 and CDR2 sequences are SGHRS and YFSETQ.